This T cell receptor beta chain was captured in a study of tumor-infiltrating lymphocytes in primary liver carcinoma. Study-level information: With diameters of about 4 to 11 cm, tumors were stage T1-T3 N0M0.

Findings and limits, study-wide: Tumor-adjacent and tumor-blood pairs overlapped less than tumor region pairs did.

Investigators took RNA and DNA out together from roughly 21-30 mg of unsorted bulk tissue. Five separate regions were sampled from each tumor. Every tumor specimen contained over 75% viable tumor cells. Total RNA (roughly 530 ng) served as template for TCR beta cDNA synthesis primed by a constant-region primer. What produced the TCR beta libraries was three nested multiplex PCR rounds using slightly modified ARM-PCR. Running around 10 cycles apiece, the first two PCR rounds relied on TRBV1-TRBV30 forward primers together with a C-beta reverse primer. TCRdb reprocessed the multiplex PCR reads via MiXCR and lists one record per CDR3 protein. The sample holds 60,000 or so distinct CDR3 sequences, less than 85% seen once. On this clonotype: Antigen specificity is unknown.

This CDR3 has 14 residues. CDR1 is KGHDR and CDR2 is SFDVKD in the germline V gene. The V end was cut by 9 bases, the J end by 4 bases, with 15 bases between. This receptor was obtained from a man aged 35 to 55 with primary liver carcinoma and hepatitis B virus infection. Sequences were obtained from liver tumor tissue from sampling region 2. The subset: tumor region T2, inferior pole. The chain has TRBV24-1 and TRBJ2-1; D is ambiguous. The CDR3 here is CATLSKARYNEQFF. In nucleotides, the CDR3 is TGTGCCACCTTAAGCAAGGCACGGTACAATGAGCAGTTCTTC.